This entry lists 13 T cell receptor beta chains sequenced from one sample in a study of blood T cell repertoires in COVID-19. Assay used: immunoSEQ multiplex PCR; TCRdb lists only in-frame clones, some missing. This sample yields about 400,000 clones, of which approximately 88% are seen a single time; about 0.89% belongs to the top ten. Material: PBMCs or T cells enriched from blood (not recorded which). These receptors came from a woman aged 30 to 39 with acute COVID-19.

In its sample, this clone was seen a few times. The chain is built from TRBV6-4 and TRBJ2-3, with 10 bases identical to TRBD2. V lost 2 bases, J lost 4 bases, and 0 bases stayed unmatched. The germline V gene has CDR1 MRHNA and CDR2 SNTAGT. The CDR3 consists of 14 residues. The CDR3 is CASSDSGGADTQYF. The CDR3, as DNA: TGTGCCAGCAGTGACAGCGGGGGGGCAGATACGCAGTATTTT.

V gene TRBV6-5 combines with J gene TRBJ2-7, with 9 bases that match TRBD1. The CDR3 loop spans 15 amino acids. V was clipped by 0 bases and J by 7 bases; unmatched bases: 7. CDR1 MNHEY and CDR2 SVGAGI come from the germline V gene. In nucleotides, the CDR3 is TGTGCCAGCAGTTACTCTTGGACAGGGGAAGGTGAGCAGTACTTC. It yields the protein CASSYSWTGEGEQYF.

With regard to this clone: The sample holds other DNA sequences that translate to the same CDR3. The V and J genes are TRBV5-1 and TRBJ2-7; a weak D match, TRBD2 (6 bases). Germline V gene lookup returns CDR1 SGHRS and CDR2 YFSETQ. CDR3 length equals 15 residues. Trimming took off 8 bases at V and 4 bases at J, with 22 bases between the two ends. The CDR3 DNA sequence: TGCGCCAGTAGCAGTAGACTAGACCTAAGGTACGAGCAGTACTTC. It yields the protein CASSSRLDLRYEQYF.

The chain joins TRBV6-4 to TRBJ2-1, with TRBD2 matching over 10 bases. J was trimmed by 6 bases and V by 4 bases; bases with no gene match: 9. CDR3 length: 16 amino acids. Germline assignment: CDR1 MRHNA and CDR2 SNTAGT. The CDR3 DNA follows: TGTGCCAGCAGTGCCGATAGCGGGGGGCCTTTCAATGAGCAGTTCTTC. Encoded protein: CASSADSGGPFNEQFF.

This rearrangement joins TRBV5-6 to TRBJ1-3; D not resolved. With 3 bases removed from V and 2 bases from J, the gap between germline ends came to 12 bases. The CDR3 length is 15 residues. CDR1 and CDR2 (germline): SGHDT, YYEEEE. Here the CDR3 DNA reads TGTGCCAGCAGCTATTTTACATCCACTGGAAACACCATATATTTT. Amino acid sequence: CASSYFTSTGNTIYF.

The chain combines TRBV24-1 with TRBJ1-4; no firm D call. CDR3 size: 16 residues. Trimming took 3 bases from V and 5 from J, leaving 15 bases between them. The germline gives CDR1 KGHDR, CDR2 SFDVKD. CDR3 loop: CATSDAGEGGNEKLFF. The CDR3 DNA reads as TGTGCCACCAGTGATGCCGGGGAGGGAGGGAATGAAAAACTGTTTTTT.

This clone was counted a few times. The chain recombines TRBV6-5 with TRBJ2-7, with a tentative D call TRBD1 (5 bases). The V and J ends lost 6 bases and 5 bases respectively, with 17 bases between them. This CDR3 contains 14 residues. Per the germline V gene, CDR1 is MNHEY and CDR2 is SVGAGI. CDR3 in amino acids: CASSLQGLVDEQYF. The CDR3 nucleotides are TGTGCCAGCAGCCTCCAGGGCCTTGTTGACGAGCAGTACTTC.

The chain carries TRBV9 and TRBJ2-1, with a tentative D call TRBD2 (6 bases). This CDR3 has 16 amino acids. V shed 2 bases and J shed 0 bases, with 12 bases lying between them. Per germline, CDR1 SGDLS and CDR2 YYNGEE. CDR3 nucleotide sequence: TGTGCCAGCAGCGTGTCTAGCGCGAGCTCCTACAATGAGCAGTTCTTC. It encodes CASSVSSASSYNEQFF.

The chain carries TRBV13 and TRBJ2-7; D is unresolved. Germline V gene sequence: CDR1 PRHDT, CDR2 FYEKMQ (reference sequence). Trimming stripped 1 base from V and 2 bases from J, with 9 bases between. CDR3 length equals 14 residues. CDR3 region: CASSLDRSTYEQYF. The CDR3 nucleotides read TGTGCCAGCAGCTTAGACCGGAGTACCTACGAGCAGTACTTC.

The chain is built from TRBV30 and TRBJ1-5; perhaps TRBD1 as D (5 bases). Germline V gene data show CDR1 as GTSNPN and CDR2 as SVGIG (reference sequence). The germline V and J ends were trimmed by 0 bases and 6 bases, with 12 bases remaining between them. This CDR3 comprises 14 residues. The CDR3 loop reads CAWSVGHGGQPQHF. CDR3 sequence (DNA): TGTGCCTGGAGTGTCGGTCACGGGGGTCAGCCCCAGCATTTT.

This sequence joins TRBV7-2 and TRBJ2-7; D might be TRBD1 (6 bases). The V end lost 4 bases, the J end lost 2 bases, and 12 bases lay between the germline ends. Germline CDR1 SGHTA, CDR2 FQGNSA. This CDR3 is 14 amino acids long. CDR3 loop: CASSSNREAYEQYF. Here the CDR3 DNA reads TGTGCCAGCAGCTCCAACAGGGAAGCCTACGAGCAGTACTTC.

The chain is built from TRBV5-1 and TRBJ2-1; D may be TRBD1 (5 bases). Trimming shortened V by 5 bases and J by 7 bases, and 22 bases separated the two germline ends. Looked up from germline, CDR1 is SGHRS and CDR2 is YFSETQ. The CDR3 consists of 16 residues. The CDR3 loop is CASSVTGPFVVNEQFF. The CDR3 nucleotides are TGCGCCAGCAGTGTCACAGGTCCTTTTGTGGTTAATGAGCAGTTCTTC.

The rearrangement joins TRBV15 to TRBJ1-2; 7 bases are shared with TRBD1. This CDR3 region has 13 residues. V lost 1 base to trimming and J lost 8 bases; unmatched junction nucleotides: 4. CDR1 and CDR2 (germline): LNHNV, YYDKDF (reference sequence). CDR3 DNA sequence: TGTGCCACCAGCAGAGGAGACAGGGCCGGCTACACCTTC. Its protein product is CATSRGDRAGYTF.